This record concerns one T cell receptor beta chain sequence. The CDR3 runs to 16 residues. The germline CDR1 and CDR2 sequences are WNHNN and SYGVQD (reference sequence). Trimming cost V 3 bases and J 1 base; bases outside gene matches: 8. This specimen belongs to a study of blood T cell repertoires in COVID-19. Study details: Some COVID-19 samples were acute and others convalescent; all came from the United States, Italy and Spain.

Profiling relied on immunoSEQ multiplex PCR, and the TCRdb table lists in-frame clones only, not all of them. The table has around 70,000 clones, around 84% seen once. Sequenced material: peripheral blood. The V and J genes are TRBV10-1 and TRBJ2-5; 7 nucleotides align to TRBD1. This clonotype was obtained from a man aged 50 or older with acute or convalescent COVID-19. CDR3 in DNA: TGCGCCAGCAGTGACTCTGAGGGGGCGTCCCAAGAGACCCAGTACTTC. Residues: CASSDSEGASQETQYF.